This entry lists 4 T cell receptor beta chains sequenced from one sample in a study of shared clonotypes between healthy human individuals. Only in-frame clones appear in the TCRdb table, and some are missing; sequencing was by immunoSEQ multiplex PCR. The data contain millions of clones, 90% to 95% of them singletons. Sequences were obtained from naive CD4+ T cells from PBMCs. Specified subset: CD45RA+ positively selected. All receptors come from a man younger than 35 in good health. Some clones in this sample may be carry-over from other donors' samples.

The chain recombines TRBV28 with TRBJ2-1; maybe TRBD2 (6 bases). CDR3 length: 15 amino acids. V was trimmed by 2 bases and J by 8 bases, leaving 16 bases between them. Germline V gene lookup returns CDR1 MDHEN and CDR2 SYDVKM. CDR3 sequence: CASSLERLGGDEQFF. In DNA form, the CDR3 reads TGTGCCAGCAGTTTAGAACGACTAGGTGGCGATGAGCAGTTCTTC.

The chain links TRBV9 to TRBJ2-1; D gene uncertain. In germline, CDR1 is SGDLS, CDR2 YYNGEE. CDR3 length: 15 residues. V was pared by 1 base and J by 5 bases, with 13 bases between. The CDR3 nucleotides read TGTGCCAGCAGCGTAAACTCTGGGCTAAACAATGAGCAGTTCTTC. Its protein product is CASSVNSGLNNEQFF.

The rearrangement uses TRBV28 and TRBJ1-5; 8 nucleotides align to TRBD1. Germline V gene data show CDR1 as MDHEN and CDR2 as SYDVKM. The CDR3 has 12 residues. V lost 10 bases and J lost 5; bases outside the gene matches: 4. As DNA, the CDR3 is TGTGCCACCCACAGGGGGTATCAGCCCCAGCATTTT. It encodes CATHRGYQPQHF.

The rearrangement joins TRBV15 to TRBJ2-3; D remains ambiguous. This CDR3 region has 18 residues. The germline gives CDR1 LNHNV, CDR2 YYDKDF (reference sequence). Trimming pared 0 bases from V and 0 bases from J, leaving 16 bases between. CDR3 coding DNA: TGTGCCACCAGCAGAGATCAGGCAAGGCTAGGGAGCACAGATACGCAGTATTTT. Protein product: CATSRDQARLGSTDTQYF.